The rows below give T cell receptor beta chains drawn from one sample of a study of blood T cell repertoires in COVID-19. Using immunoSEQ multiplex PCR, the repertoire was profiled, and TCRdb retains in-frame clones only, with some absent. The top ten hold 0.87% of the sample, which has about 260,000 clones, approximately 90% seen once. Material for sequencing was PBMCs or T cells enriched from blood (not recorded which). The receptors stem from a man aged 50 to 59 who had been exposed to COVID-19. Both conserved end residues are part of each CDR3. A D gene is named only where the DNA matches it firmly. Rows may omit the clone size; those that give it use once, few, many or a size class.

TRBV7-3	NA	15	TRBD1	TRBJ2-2	CASSLPTGGTGELFF	TGTGCCAGCAGCTTACCGACAGGGGGCACCGGGGAGCTGTTTTTT
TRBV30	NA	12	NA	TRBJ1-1	CAWSAPLTEAFF	TGTGCCTGGAGTGCCCCTTTAACTGAAGCTTTCTTT
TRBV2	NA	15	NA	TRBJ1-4	CASSEVDRSSEKLFF	TGTGCCAGCAGTGAAGTGGACAGATCTTCTGAAAAACTGTTTTTT
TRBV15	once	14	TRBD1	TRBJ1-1	CATSRRDRDTEAFF	TGTGCCACCAGCAGACGAGACAGGGACACTGAAGCTTTCTTT
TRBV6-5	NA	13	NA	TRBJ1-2	CASSYTGLYGYTF	TGTGCCAGCAGTTACACGGGACTCTATGGCTACACCTTC
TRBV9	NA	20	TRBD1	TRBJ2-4	CASSVDPDRGERESKNIQYF	TGTGCCAGCAGCGTAGACCCCGACAGGGGCGAACGGGAAAGCAAAAACATTCAGTACTTC
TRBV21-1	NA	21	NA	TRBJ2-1	CASSPRPNLAGASYSYNEQFF	TGTGCCAGCAGCCCGAGGCCCAACCTAGCGGGAGCCTCATATTCCTACAATGAGCAGTTCTTC
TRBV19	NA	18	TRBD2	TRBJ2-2	CATELTSSSSKNTGELFF	TGTGCCACCGAGCTGACTAGCTCTTCCTCTAAGAACACCGGGGAGCTGTTTTTT
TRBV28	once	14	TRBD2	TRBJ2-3	CASKGGSRADTQYF	TGTGCCAGCAAAGGCGGGAGTAGGGCAGATACGCAGTATTTT
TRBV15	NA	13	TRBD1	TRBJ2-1	CATSIRTGDEQFF	TGTGCCACCAGCATTAGGACAGGGGATGAGCAGTTCTTC
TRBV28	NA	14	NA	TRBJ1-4	CASRLGQGYEKLFF	TGTGCCAGCAGGCTCGGCCAGGGATATGAAAAACTGTTTTTT
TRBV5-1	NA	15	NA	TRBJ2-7	CASTPSKGKVNEQYF	TGCGCCAGCACCCCCAGCAAGGGGAAAGTCAACGAGCAGTACTTC
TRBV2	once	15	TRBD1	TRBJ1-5	CASSVTGQGPQPQHF	TGTGCCAGCAGTGTTACGGGACAGGGACCTCAGCCCCAGCATTTT
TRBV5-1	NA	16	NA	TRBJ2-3	CASSGGGRGTTDTQYF	TGCGCCAGCAGCGGCGGAGGGCGGGGAACCACAGATACGCAGTATTTT
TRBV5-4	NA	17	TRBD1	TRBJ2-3	CASSPRGTASGTDTQYF	TGTGCCAGCAGCCCAAGAGGGACAGCTTCAGGCACAGATACGCAGTATTTT
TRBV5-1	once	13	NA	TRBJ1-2	CASSYDRSYGYTF	TGCGCCAGCAGTTACGACAGGAGCTATGGCTACACCTTC
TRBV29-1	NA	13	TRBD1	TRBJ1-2	CSVETGVASGYTF	TGCAGCGTTGAAACAGGGGTGGCGAGTGGCTACACCTTC
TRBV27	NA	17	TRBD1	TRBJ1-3	CASSLLAPTGTGNTIYF	TGTGCCAGCAGTTTATTGGCCCCGACAGGGACCGGAAACACCATATATTTT
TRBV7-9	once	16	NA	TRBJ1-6	CASSLGSGGPFSPLHF	TGTGCCAGCAGCTTAGGGTCGGGGGGTCCATTTTCACCCCTCCACTTT
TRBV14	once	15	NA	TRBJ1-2	CASSQDQAVGYGYTF	TGTGCCAGCAGCCAAGATCAAGCGGTCGGCTATGGCTACACCTTC
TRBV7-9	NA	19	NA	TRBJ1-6	CASSFPRTAGSPYNSPLHF	TGTGCCAGCAGTTTCCCTAGGACGGCCGGGAGCCCCTATAATTCACCCCTCCACTTT
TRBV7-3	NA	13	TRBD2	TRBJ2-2	CASTRTSPGELFF	TGTGCCAGCACCCGGACTAGCCCCGGGGAGCTGTTTTTT
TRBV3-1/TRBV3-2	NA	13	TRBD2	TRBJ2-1	CASSHLAGGQQFF	TGTGCCAGCAGCCATCTCGCGGGGGGGCAACAGTTCTTC
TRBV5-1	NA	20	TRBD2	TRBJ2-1	CASSLFVAGGSVFLYNEQFF	TGCGCCAGCAGCTTGTTCGTAGCGGGAGGATCGGTGTTTCTCTACAATGAGCAGTTCTTC
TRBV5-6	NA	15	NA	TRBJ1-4	CASSSGHSTNEKLFF	TGTGCCAGCAGCTCGGGACATTCAACTAATGAAAAACTGTTTTTT
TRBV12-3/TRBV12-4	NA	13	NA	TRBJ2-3	CASTPLGGLTQYF	TGTGCCAGCACCCCTTTGGGGGGACTTACGCAGTATTTT
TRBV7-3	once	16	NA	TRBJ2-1	CASSPPGTSSYNEQFF	TGTGCCAGCAGCCCTCCGGGGACAAGCTCCTACAATGAGCAGTTCTTC
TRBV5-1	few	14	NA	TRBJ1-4	CASSLGGYVEKLFF	TGCGCCAGCAGCTTGGGAGGATATGTCGAAAAACTGTTTTTT
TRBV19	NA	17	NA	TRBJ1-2	CASSLPGGMRATHGYTF	TGTGCCAGTAGTCTCCCAGGAGGGATGAGGGCCACTCATGGCTACACCTTC
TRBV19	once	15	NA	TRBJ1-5	CASTVGGLSNQPQHF	TGTGCCAGTACTGTCGGGGGGCTAAGCAATCAGCCCCAGCATTTT
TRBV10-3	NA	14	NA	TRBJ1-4	CAISAGQPNEKLFF	TGTGCCATCAGCGCCGGACAGCCTAATGAAAAACTGTTTTTT
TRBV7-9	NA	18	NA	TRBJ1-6	CASSHREPVSSYNSPLHF	TGTGCCAGCAGCCACAGGGAGCCAGTTAGCTCCTATAATTCACCCCTCCACTTT
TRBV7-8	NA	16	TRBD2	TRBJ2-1	CASSIPAGRSYNEQFF	TGTGCCAGCAGCATCCCAGCGGGACGGTCCTACAATGAGCAGTTCTTC
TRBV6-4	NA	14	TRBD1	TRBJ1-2	CASSSTGGRGGYTF	TGTGCCAGCAGTTCGACAGGGGGCAGGGGTGGCTACACCTTC
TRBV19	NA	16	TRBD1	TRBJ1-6	CASSIRSGTGDSPLHF	TGTGCCAGTAGTATACGTTCCGGGACAGGAGACTCACCCCTCCACTTT
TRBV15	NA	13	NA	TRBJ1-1	CATSRDAGNEAFF	TGTGCCACCAGCAGAGATGCAGGAAATGAAGCTTTCTTT
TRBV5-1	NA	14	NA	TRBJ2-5	CASSLEQVQETQYF	TGCGCCAGCAGCTTGGAACAGGTACAAGAGACCCAGTACTTC
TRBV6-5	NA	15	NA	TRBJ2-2	CASSYSGTSTGELFF	TGTGCCAGCAGTTATTCCGGGACTTCCACCGGGGAGCTGTTTTTT
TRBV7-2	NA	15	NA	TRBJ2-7	CASSGGWGPSYEQYF	TGTGCCAGCAGCGGAGGGTGGGGTCCTTCCTACGAGCAGTACTTC
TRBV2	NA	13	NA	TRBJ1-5	CASSDRARQPQHF	TGTGCCAGCAGTGACAGGGCCCGACAGCCCCAGCATTTT
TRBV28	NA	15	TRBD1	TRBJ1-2	CASSRPGQGAGGYTF	TGTGCCAGCAGTCGCCCGGGACAGGGGGCGGGAGGCTACACCTTC
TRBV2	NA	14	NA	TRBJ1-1	CASSDVTGNTEAFF	TGTGCCAGCAGTGACGTGACGGGAAACACTGAAGCTTTCTTT